Listed below are T cell receptor beta chains from one sample, sequenced in a study of blood T cell repertoires in COVID-19. Sequencing used immunoSEQ multiplex PCR; TCRdb keeps in-frame clones, though not all of them. Of 350,000 to 450,000 clones listed, roughly 85% are singletons. Sequencing was performed on peripheral blood. The receptors stem from a woman under 30 with acute or convalescent COVID-19. Each CDR3 is given without its conserved first and last residue. The order of the fields is J gene, D gene, V gene, CDR3 protein. A D gene is named only where the DNA matches it firmly.

>TRBJ2-5|-|TRBV6-5
ASNKETQY
>TRBJ2-7|TRBD1|TRBV9
ASSAQGTGPNNYEQY
>TRBJ2-1|TRBD2|TRBV19
ASSIDLSSGRVDNEQF
>TRBJ2-1|-|TRBV9
ASSGEEGGSYNEQF
>TRBJ2-5|-|TRBV14
ASSQALAETQY
>TRBJ2-1|TRBD2|TRBV6-5
ASSTSGYNEQF
>TRBJ2-3|-|TRBV21-1
ASSKGDGRDSTDTQY
>TRBJ1-1|-|TRBV24-1
ATSGGAMNTEAF
>TRBJ1-2|-|TRBV12-3/TRBV12-4
ASAEELRYGYT
>TRBJ1-3|TRBD1|TRBV19
ATQGTVGNTIY
>TRBJ1-2|TRBD1|TRBV4-2
ASSPPGTARYGYT
>TRBJ1-2|TRBD1|TRBV28
ASSLIRGEGYT
>TRBJ2-3|-|TRBV10-3
AAAPGPSTDTQY
>TRBJ1-2|TRBD1|TRBV5-4
ASSPARPGQADSYT
>TRBJ1-3|-|TRBV4-1
ASSQLPPEGSGNTIY
>TRBJ2-7|-|TRBV14
ASGGPQGPYEQY
>TRBJ1-2|TRBD1|TRBV7-9
ASSLRTGDYGYT
>TRBJ1-6|-|TRBV5-1
ASSSGRYRDINSPLH
>TRBJ2-3|-|TRBV2
ASSAEREDTQY
>TRBJ2-1|TRBD1|TRBV5-1
ASSSARDRGRSEQF
>TRBJ2-3|TRBD1|TRBV10-3
AIKGADEDTQY
>TRBJ1-4|-|TRBV6-6
ASSAGDGNEKLF
>TRBJ2-2|-|TRBV5-1
ASSLSGVGTGELF
>TRBJ2-7|-|TRBV4-1
ASSQGLAYEQY
>TRBJ2-2|TRBD1|TRBV19
ASSIVGTGSTGELF
>TRBJ2-7|-|TRBV6-1
ASSEGTVYEQY
>TRBJ1-2|-|TRBV4-1
ASSQKWPSEISYT
>TRBJ1-5|TRBD1|TRBV24-1
ATSLTGYQPQH
>TRBJ1-6|-|TRBV6-5
ASTDGSPLH
>TRBJ2-5|TRBD1|TRBV19
ASSTTGSKGETQY
>TRBJ2-6|-|TRBV24-1
ATSDPRSSGANVLT
>TRBJ1-1|-|TRBV10-3
AISEPGQINTEAF